The 12 T cell receptor beta chains below all came from one sample that was sequenced in a study of glioma-infiltrating T cells after dendritic cell vaccination. TCRdb's copy holds only in-frame clones and misses some; the assay was immunoSEQ multiplex PCR. Seen here are about 92,000 clones, around 84% observed once, and the top ten hold approximately 15%. This specimen consisted of blood, obtained before dendritic cell vaccination. The receptors stem from a human donor with glioblastoma.

The J gene is TRBJ1-2, the V gene TRBV29-1; 7 bases are a match to TRBD1. The CDR3 length is 13 residues. CDR1 and CDR2 (germline): SQVTM, ANQGSEA. V was pared by 4 bases and J by 2 bases, with 4 bases of the junction left unmatched. The CDR3: CSVGRTGNYGYTF. CDR3 nucleotide sequence: TGCAGCGTTGGTAGGACAGGCAACTATGGCTACACCTTC.

V gene TRBV28 combines with J gene TRBJ2-7, with 10 bases lining up with TRBD2. Germline V gene sequence: CDR1 MDHEN, CDR2 SYDVKM. The V gene end was trimmed by 4 bases and the J gene end by 12 bases; junction bases not matched to a gene: 15. The CDR3 loop spans 15 amino acids. CDR3 bases: TGTGCCAGCAGTTCCCCCAGCGGGAGGGACCGGTGGTTGTACTTC. Encoded protein: CASSSPSGRDRWLYF.

The chain is built from TRBV2 and TRBJ2-7; 9 nucleotides line up with TRBD2. Germline V CDR1 and CDR2: SNHLY, FYNNEI. V gave up 3 bases and J gave up 2 bases; unmatched junction bases: 5. The CDR3 runs 15 residues. CDR3 sequence: CASSELLAGTYEQYF. The CDR3 nucleotides are TGTGCCAGCAGTGAGTTACTAGCGGGTACCTACGAGCAGTACTTC.

With respect to this clone: Distinct nucleotide sequences in the sample also encode this CDR3. The J gene is TRBJ2-7, the V gene TRBV5-1, with D unclear. The CDR3 totals 14 residues. Trimming left V 0 bases short and J 0 bases short, with 7 bases between. The germline V gene encodes CDR1 SGHRS and CDR2 YFSETQ. The CDR3 DNA reads TGCGCCAGCAGCTTGGTGGCCAACTCCTACGAGCAGTACTTC. This encodes CASSLVANSYEQYF.

The chain recombines TRBV10-3 with TRBJ2-2; 14 nucleotides agree with TRBD2. After removal of 4 bases from V and 6 bases from J, the junction contained 13 bases not matched to a gene. Germline values: CDR1 ENHRY, CDR2 SYGVKD. The CDR3 extends over 19 amino acids. CDR3 sequence (DNA): TGTGCCATCAGTGGACCGGCGACTAGCGGGGGGGCGGTAGCCGGGGAGCTGTTTTTT. Translating it yields CAISGPATSGGAVAGELFF.

This chain uses TRBV7-6 with TRBJ2-7, with D tentatively TRBD2 (5 bases). The CDR3 is made up of 13 amino acids. V was shortened by 6 bases and J by 6 bases, with 15 bases between the two germline ends. Germline-derived CDR1 and CDR2 are SGHVS and FNYEAQ. The CDR3 region is CASSLSIGSEQYF. Here the CDR3 DNA reads TGTGCCAGCAGTCTTAGTATTGGGAGCGAGCAGTACTTC.

The CDR3 reads CASRDLNTEAFF. The CDR3 DNA reads TGTGCCAGCAGGGACTTGAACACTGAAGCTTTCTTT. This chain links TRBV7-6 with TRBJ1-1; D gene uncertain. Germline CDR1 and CDR2: SGHVS and FNYEAQ. The V end lost 6 bases, the J end lost 0 bases, and 5 bases lay between the germline ends. This CDR3 contains 12 residues.

The chain carries TRBV11-2 and TRBJ2-7, with D possibly TRBD2 on 5 matching bases. Germline V gene data show CDR1 as SGHAT and CDR2 as FQNNGV. The CDR3 is made up of 11 amino acids. V lost 6 bases, J lost 3 bases, and 6 bases lay in between. CDR3 loop: CASRLGYEQYF. CDR3 sequence (DNA): TGTGCCAGCAGACTAGGCTACGAGCAGTACTTC.

This clone was counted a few times. The V gene is TRBV7-2, the J gene TRBJ1-6, with D possibly matching TRBD1 (5 bases). The germline V gene encodes CDR1 SGHTA and CDR2 FQGNSA. The CDR3 extends over 16 amino acids. With 3 bases removed from V and 7 bases from J, the gap between germline ends came to 16 bases. CDR3 amino acids: CASSLGVSGGNSPLHF. The CDR3 DNA reads as TGTGCCAGCAGCTTGGGAGTCTCGGGGGGGAATTCACCCCTCCACTTT.

The rearrangement links TRBV18 to TRBJ2-3, with TRBD2 as a possible D gene (6 bases). Between the trimmed V and J ends, which lost 4 bases and 0 bases, there was a span of 8 bases. CDR1 and CDR2 from the germline V gene are KGHSH and LQKENI. There are 14 residues in the CDR3. CDR3 in amino acids: CASSLGTSTDTQYF. The CDR3 bases are TGTGCCAGCTCACTTGGGACTAGCACAGATACGCAGTATTTT.

The J gene is TRBJ1-4, the V gene TRBV5-1, with D possibly being TRBD1 (5 bases). V lost 0 bases and J lost 3, with 9 bases in between. The CDR3 has 15 residues. CDR1 and CDR2 (germline): SGHRS, YFSETQ. The CDR3 DNA sequence: TGCGCCAGCAGCTTGGAAGGGGTTCCTAATGAAAAACTGTTTTTT. This codes for CASSLEGVPNEKLFF.

The chain uses TRBV7-3 and TRBJ2-3; 8 positions agree with TRBD1. The CDR3 extends over 15 amino acids. Germline V gene sequence: CDR1 SGHTA, CDR2 FQGTGA. J was trimmed by 5 bases and V by 2 bases; bases with no gene match: 6. CDR3: CASSLGRGRVDTQYF. As DNA, the CDR3 is TGTGCCAGCAGCTTAGGCAGGGGGCGGGTAGATACGCAGTATTTT.